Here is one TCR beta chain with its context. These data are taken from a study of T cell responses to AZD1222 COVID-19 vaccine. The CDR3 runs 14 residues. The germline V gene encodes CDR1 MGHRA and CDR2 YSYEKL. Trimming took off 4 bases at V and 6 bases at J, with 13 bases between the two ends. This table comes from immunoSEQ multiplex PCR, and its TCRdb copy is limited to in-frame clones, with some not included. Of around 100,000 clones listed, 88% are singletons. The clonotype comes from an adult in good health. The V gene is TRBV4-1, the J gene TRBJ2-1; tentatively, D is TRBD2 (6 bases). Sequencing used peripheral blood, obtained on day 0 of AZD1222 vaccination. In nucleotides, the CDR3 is TGCGCCAGCAGCCCTATACTGCGGGGCAATGAGCAGTTCTTC. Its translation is CASSPILRGNEQFF.